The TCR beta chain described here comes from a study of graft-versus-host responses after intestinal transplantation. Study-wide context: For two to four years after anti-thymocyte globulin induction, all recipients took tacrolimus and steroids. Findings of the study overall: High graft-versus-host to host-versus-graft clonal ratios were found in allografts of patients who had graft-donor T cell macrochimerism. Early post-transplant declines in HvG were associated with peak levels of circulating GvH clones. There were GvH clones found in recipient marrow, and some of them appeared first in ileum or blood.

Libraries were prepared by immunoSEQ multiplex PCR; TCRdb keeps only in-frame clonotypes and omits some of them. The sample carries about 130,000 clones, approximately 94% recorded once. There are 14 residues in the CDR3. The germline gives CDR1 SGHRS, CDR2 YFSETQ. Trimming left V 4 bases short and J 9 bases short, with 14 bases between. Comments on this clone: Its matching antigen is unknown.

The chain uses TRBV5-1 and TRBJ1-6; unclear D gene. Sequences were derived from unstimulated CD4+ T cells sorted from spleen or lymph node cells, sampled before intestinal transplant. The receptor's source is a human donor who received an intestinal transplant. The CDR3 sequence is CASSLLDGGSPLHF. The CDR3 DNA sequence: TGCGCCAGCAGCCTCCTGGACGGAGGTTCACCCCTCCACTTT.